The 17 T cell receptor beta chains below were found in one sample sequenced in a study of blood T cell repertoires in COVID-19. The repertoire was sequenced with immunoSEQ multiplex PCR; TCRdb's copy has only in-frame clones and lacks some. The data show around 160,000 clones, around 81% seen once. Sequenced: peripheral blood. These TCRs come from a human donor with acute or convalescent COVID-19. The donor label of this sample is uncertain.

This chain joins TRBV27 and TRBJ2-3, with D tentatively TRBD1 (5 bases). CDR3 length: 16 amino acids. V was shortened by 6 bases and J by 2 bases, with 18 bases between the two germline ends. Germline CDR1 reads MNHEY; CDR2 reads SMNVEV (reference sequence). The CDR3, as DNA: TGTGCCAGCAGGGGGCCAGACTCCTTTACCACAGATACGCAGTATTTT. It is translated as CASRGPDSFTTDTQYF.

In nucleotides, the CDR3 is TGCGCCAGCAGCTGGGGGGACAGGGGATTGAACACTGAAGCTTTCTTT. This encodes CASSWGDRGLNTEAFF. The gene calls are TRBV5-1 and TRBJ1-1, with 10 bases aligning to TRBD1. Germline values: CDR1 SGHRS, CDR2 YFSETQ. The length of the CDR3 is 16 residues. The junction had 5 bases not matched to a gene; V was cut back by 3 bases and J by 0 bases.

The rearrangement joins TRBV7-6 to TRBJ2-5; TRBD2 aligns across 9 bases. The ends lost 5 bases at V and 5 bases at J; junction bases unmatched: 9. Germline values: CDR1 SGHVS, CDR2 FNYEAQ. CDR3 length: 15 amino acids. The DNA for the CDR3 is TGTGCCAGCAGCCCCCAAGCGGGGGGCTTGGAGACCCAGTACTTC. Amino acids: CASSPQAGGLETQYF. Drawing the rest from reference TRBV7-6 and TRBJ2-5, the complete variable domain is GAGVSQSPRYKVTKRGQDVALRCDPISGHVSLYWYRQALGQGPEFLTYFNYEAQQDKSGLPNDRFSAERPEGSISTLTIQRTEQRDSAMYRCASSPQAGGLETQYFGPGTRLLVL.

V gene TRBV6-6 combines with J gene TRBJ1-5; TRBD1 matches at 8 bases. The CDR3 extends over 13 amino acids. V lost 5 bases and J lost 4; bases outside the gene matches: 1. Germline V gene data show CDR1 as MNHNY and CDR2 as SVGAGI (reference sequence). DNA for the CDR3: TGTGCCAGCAGTCGACAGGGGAATCAGCCCCAGCATTTT. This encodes CASSRQGNQPQHF.

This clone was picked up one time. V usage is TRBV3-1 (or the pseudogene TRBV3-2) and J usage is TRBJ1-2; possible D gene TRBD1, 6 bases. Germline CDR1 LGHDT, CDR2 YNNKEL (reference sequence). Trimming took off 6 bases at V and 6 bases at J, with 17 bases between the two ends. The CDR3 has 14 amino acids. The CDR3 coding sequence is TGTGCCAGCAGTCCCAGAGACAGGCGCGATGGCTACACCTTC. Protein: CASSPRDRRDGYTF.

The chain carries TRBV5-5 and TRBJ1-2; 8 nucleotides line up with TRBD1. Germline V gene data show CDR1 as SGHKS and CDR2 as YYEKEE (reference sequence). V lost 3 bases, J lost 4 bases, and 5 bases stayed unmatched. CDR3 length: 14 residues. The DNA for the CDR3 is TGTGCCAGCAGCTCCGCCGGGACAGGCTATGGCTACACCTTC. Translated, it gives CASSSAGTGYGYTF.

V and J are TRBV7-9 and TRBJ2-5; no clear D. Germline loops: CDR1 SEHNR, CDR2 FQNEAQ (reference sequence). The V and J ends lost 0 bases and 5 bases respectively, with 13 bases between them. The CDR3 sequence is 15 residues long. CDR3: CASSLARPTMETQYF. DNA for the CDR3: TGTGCCAGCAGCTTAGCGCGCCCCACGATGGAGACCCAGTACTTC.

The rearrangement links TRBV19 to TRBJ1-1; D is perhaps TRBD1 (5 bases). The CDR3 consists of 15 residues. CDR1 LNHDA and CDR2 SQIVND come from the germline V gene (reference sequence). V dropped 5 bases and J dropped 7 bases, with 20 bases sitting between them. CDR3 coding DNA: TGTGCCAGTAGTTTTTGGGAGGACAAGACCTATGAAGCTTTCTTT. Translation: CASSFWEDKTYEAFF.

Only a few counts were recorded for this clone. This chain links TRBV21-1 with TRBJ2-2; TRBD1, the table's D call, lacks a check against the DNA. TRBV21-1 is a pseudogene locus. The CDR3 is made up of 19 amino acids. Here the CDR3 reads CASSYEARPRRGHTGELFF. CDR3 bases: TGTGCCAGCAGCTACGAAGCCCGGCCCCGCAGGGGGCACACCGGGGAGCTGTTTTTT.

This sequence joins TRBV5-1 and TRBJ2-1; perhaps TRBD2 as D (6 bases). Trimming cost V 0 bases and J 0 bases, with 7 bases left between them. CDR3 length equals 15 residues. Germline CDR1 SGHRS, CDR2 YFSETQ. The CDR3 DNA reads TGCGCCAGCAGCTTGGACGGGAGCTCCTACAATGAGCAGTTCTTC. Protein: CASSLDGSSYNEQFF.

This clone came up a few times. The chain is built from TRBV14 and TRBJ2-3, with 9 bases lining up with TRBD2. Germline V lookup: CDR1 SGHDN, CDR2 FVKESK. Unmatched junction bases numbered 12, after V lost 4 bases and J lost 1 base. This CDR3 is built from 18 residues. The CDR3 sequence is CASSLRAFAGGGTDTQYF. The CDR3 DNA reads TGTGCCAGCAGCCTTCGCGCGTTCGCGGGAGGGGGCACAGATACGCAGTATTTT.

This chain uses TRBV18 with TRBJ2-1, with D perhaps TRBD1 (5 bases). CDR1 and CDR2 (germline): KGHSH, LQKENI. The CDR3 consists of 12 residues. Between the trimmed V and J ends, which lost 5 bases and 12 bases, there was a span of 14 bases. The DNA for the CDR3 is TGTGCCAGCTCATCAGACAGTTCGTTGCAGTTCTTC. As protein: CASSSDSSLQFF.

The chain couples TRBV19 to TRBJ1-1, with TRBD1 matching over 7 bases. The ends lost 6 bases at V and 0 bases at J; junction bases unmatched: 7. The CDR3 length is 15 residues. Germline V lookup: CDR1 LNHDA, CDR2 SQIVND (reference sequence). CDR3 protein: CASRAGTVMNTEAFF. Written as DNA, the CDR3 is TGTGCCAGTAGGGCCGGGACAGTCATGAACACTGAAGCTTTCTTT.

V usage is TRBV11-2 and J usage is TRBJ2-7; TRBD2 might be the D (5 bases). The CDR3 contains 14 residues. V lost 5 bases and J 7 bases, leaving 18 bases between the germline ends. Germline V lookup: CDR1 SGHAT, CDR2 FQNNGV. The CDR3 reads CASSPGRVLREQYF. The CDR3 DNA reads TGTGCCAGCAGCCCCGGGCGGGTTCTTCGGGAGCAGTACTTC.

The CDR3 loop is CASSLEGLNEKLFF. As DNA, the CDR3 is TGCGCCAGCAGCCTAGAGGGCCTGAATGAAAAACTGTTTTTT. The genes are TRBV5-1 and TRBJ1-4; D gene uncertain. The CDR3 spans 14 residues. The V gene's germline CDR1 is SGHRS and CDR2 YFSETQ. Trimming shortened V by 4 bases and J by 5 bases, and 12 bases separated the two germline ends.

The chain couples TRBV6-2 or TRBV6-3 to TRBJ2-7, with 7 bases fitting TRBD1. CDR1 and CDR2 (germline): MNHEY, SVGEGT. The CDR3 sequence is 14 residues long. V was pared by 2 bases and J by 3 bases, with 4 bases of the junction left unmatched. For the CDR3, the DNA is TGTGCCAGCAGTTACGGCCAGGGGGTCTACGAGCAGTACGTC. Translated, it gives CASSYGQGVYEQYV.

The CDR3 DNA sequence: TGCGCCAGCAGCCCAGAACAGGGGGACACTGAAGCTTTCTTT. Encoded protein: CASSPEQGDTEAFF. This chain connects TRBV5-1 to TRBJ1-1, with 8 bases identical to TRBD1. The CDR3 consists of 14 residues. The germline V gene encodes CDR1 SGHRS and CDR2 YFSETQ. V was pared by 4 bases and J by 3 bases, with 5 bases of the junction left unmatched.